The clone carrying this T cell receptor beta chain has only one observation. The treatment here: randomized to nivolumab then ipilimumab (arm A) or the reverse (arm B). This specimen belongs to a study of sequential checkpoint blockade in melanoma. The assay was immunoSEQ multiplex PCR, and TCRdb's table has in-frame clones only and misses some. The table shows 34,000 or so clones, with roughly 84% occurring only once. Germline V gene sequence: CDR1 GTSNPN, CDR2 SVGIG (reference sequence). The CDR3 loop spans 14 amino acids. V lost 2 bases to trimming and J lost 0 bases, with 11 bases between them. V is TRBV30 and J is TRBJ2-7, with no clear D. The origin of this receptor is a human donor with melanoma. The sample consisted of CD8+ T cells sorted from blood (inferred from file names), taken from a patient given nivolumab and ipilimumab in sequence. For the CDR3, the DNA is TGTGCCTGGAGTCTCCTCCAAGCCTCCTACGAGCAGTACTTC. Translating it yields CAWSLLQASYEQYF.